What follows describes a single T cell receptor (beta chain). Its cognate antigen has yet to be identified. Based on the germline V gene, the CDR1 and CDR2 sequences are SGHTA and FQGTGA. Inclusive of the bounding cysteine and phenylalanine, the CDR3 is 14 residues long. The protein alone is recorded here. The reads were generated on a NextSeq 550. The Human TCR Profiling Kit (MiLaboratory) was used to make UMI-labeled 5' RACE TRB cDNA libraries. The full amount of extracted RNA was used for cDNA synthesis, and the full amount of resulting cDNA was used for PCR amplification. Libraries were prepared in parallel using an identical number of PCR cycles. The original pipeline was this. With a requirement of at least two reads per UMI, MIGEC and MiXCR extracted about 50,000 +/- 10,000 unique UMI-labeled TRB cDNA molecules per library. On average, approximately 40,000 +/- 10,000 functional in-frame TRB CDR3 nucleotide clonotypes lacking stop codons were found per library. After each sample was downsampled to 5000 UMI-labeled TRB molecules, VDJtools was used to calculate diversity metrics such as normalized Shannon-Wiener and Chao1. VDJtools was used to calculate clonotype-size-weighted physicochemical properties of the central five CDR3 residues, namely interaction energy, strength, volume and Kidera factor 4. Through TCRdb reprocessing, the reads give one entry per CDR3 protein sequence; DNA is omitted. TCRdb assigned the V and J calls; the authors' analysis was not used. This specimen's table enumerates around 60,000 distinct CDR3 sequences. The ten largest clones capture approximately 0.42% of the sample.

Each CD8+ T cell subset was flow-sorted in triplicate, with some 300,000 cells per subset placed directly into RLT lysis buffer. To keep memory contaminants out, a stringent definition of naive CD8+ T cells was applied: CD45RO-CCR7+CD27+CD95-. Peripheral blood mononuclear cells were isolated from buffy coats by standard density gradient centrifugation. Naive CXCR3-negative and CXCR3-positive CD8+ T cells were flow-sorted on a FACSAria III. An RNeasy Mini Kit was used to extract total RNA from the sorted cells. The sample comes from a study of CXCR3-negative and CXCR3-positive naive CD8 T cells (dated by TCRdb to about 2019). In the study overall: In total, 130 million to 150 million TRB reads were obtained, which works out to roughly 1.5 +/- 0.3 million reads per library. The TRBV-TRBJ cluster analysis covered naive subsets from five or six donors and memory cells from 3 donors. The diversity and physicochemical repertoire analyses included approximately ten donors pooled from two independent experiments.

The study at large found these results: TRB CDR3s from CXCR3-positive naive cells showed higher hydrophobicity (lower Kidera factor 4), lower energy, and higher strength and volume indices than CXCR3-negative naive cells. Because surface CD5, which is linked to self-reactivity in mice, was comparable between the naive subsets, TCR interaction strength was also inferred from TRB CDR3 physicochemical properties. Similar TRBV-TRBJ usage was shown by naive CXCR3-negative and CXCR3-positive cells from the same donor, whereas distinct patterns were shown by memory cells. Freshly isolated PBMCs were used for most assays because CXCR3 expression went down partially after cryopreservation. Comparably high repertoire diversity was found in both naive subsets, whereas much lower repertoire diversity was found in memory CD8+ T cells.

Recombination linked TRBV7-3 to TRBJ2-5; TCRdb outputs TRBD2, but without DNA this stays unchecked. Sequenced input: naive CXCR3- CD8+ T cells from blood. The intended sense of this specimen's cell subset or site label: CD45RO-CCR7+CD27+CD95- naive CD8+ T cells lacking CXCR3 (TNR3-). This sequence was found in a human donor in good health. Some clones in this sample may be carry-over from other donors' samples. The CDR3 region: CASSPPGTWETQYF.